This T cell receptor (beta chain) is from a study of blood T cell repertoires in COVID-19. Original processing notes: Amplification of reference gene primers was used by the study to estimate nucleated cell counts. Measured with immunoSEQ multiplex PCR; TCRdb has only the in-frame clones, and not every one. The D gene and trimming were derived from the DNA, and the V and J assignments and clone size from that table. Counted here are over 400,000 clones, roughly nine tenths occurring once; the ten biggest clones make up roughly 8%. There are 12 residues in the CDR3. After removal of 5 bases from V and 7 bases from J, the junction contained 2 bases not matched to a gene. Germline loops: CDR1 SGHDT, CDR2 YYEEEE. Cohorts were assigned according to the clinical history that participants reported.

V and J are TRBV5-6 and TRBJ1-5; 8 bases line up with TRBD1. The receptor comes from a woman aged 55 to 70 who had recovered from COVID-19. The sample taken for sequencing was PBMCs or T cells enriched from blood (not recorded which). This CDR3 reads CASRTGDQPQHF. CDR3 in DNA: TGTGCCAGCAGGACAGGGGACCAGCCCCAGCATTTT. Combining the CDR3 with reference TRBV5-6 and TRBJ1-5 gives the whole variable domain DAGVTQSPTHLIKTRGQQVTLRCSPKSGHDTVSWYQQALGQGPQFIFQYYEEEERQRGNFPDRFSGHQFPNYSSELNVNALLLGDSALYLCASRTGDQPQHFGDGTRLSIL.